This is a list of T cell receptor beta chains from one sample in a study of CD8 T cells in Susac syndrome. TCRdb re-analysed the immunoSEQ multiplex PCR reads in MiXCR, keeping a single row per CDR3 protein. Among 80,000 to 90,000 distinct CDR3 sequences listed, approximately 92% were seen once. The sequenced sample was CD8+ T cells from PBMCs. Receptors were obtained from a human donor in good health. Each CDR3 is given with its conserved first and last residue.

CASSYSRTNTEAFF	14	TRBV6-2/TRBV6-3	TRBJ1-1
CAWYSSPYEQYF	12	TRBV30	TRBJ2-7
CASSGHRGGAGELFF	15	TRBV9	TRBJ2-2
CASSSVTVNLNEQFF	15	TRBV13	TRBJ2-1
CASSQGQGFLETQYF	15	TRBV3-1	TRBJ2-5
CASSHGQGYHQETQYF	16	TRBV14	TRBJ2-5
CASSFLGAGINYGYTF	16	TRBV7-8	TRBJ1-2
CSVEAGPYEQYF	12	TRBV29-1	TRBJ2-7
CASSQQQRGRDTEAFF	16	TRBV14	TRBJ1-1
CASSGGEGKNIQYF	14	TRBV10-2	TRBJ2-4
CASSGGEGQPQHF	13	TRBV27	TRBJ1-5
CASSQDLAGYTEAFF	15	TRBV3-1	TRBJ1-1
CASTIDSPPTGELFF	15	TRBV12-3/TRBV12-4	TRBJ2-2
CASSLTGGTDTQYF	14	TRBV7-8	TRBJ2-3
CASSSKTDTQYF	12	TRBV12-3/TRBV12-4	TRBJ2-3
CASSYSSRLGFDAYEQYF	18	TRBV6-5	TRBJ2-7
CASSVEGSYNSPLHF	15	TRBV9	TRBJ1-6
CASSLGLGQGIYNEQFF	17	TRBV7-6	TRBJ2-1
CASSSQRSGESDTQYF	16	TRBV7-9	TRBJ2-3
CASSVTGSGANYGYTF	16	TRBV18	TRBJ1-2
CASSPGQVSYEQYF	14	TRBV13	TRBJ2-7
CSVRQDGTQYF	11	TRBV29-1	TRBJ2-3
CASSQAVLTEAFF	13	TRBV14	TRBJ1-1
CASSSNPDGMGEQYF	15	TRBV7-6	TRBJ2-7
CASSLDEAYEQYF	13	TRBV7-9	TRBJ2-7
CASSLYGAHTDTQYF	15	TRBV5-1	TRBJ2-3
CASSRVKYTDTQYF	14	TRBV7-8	TRBJ2-3
CSVEEGTVRGRDEQYF	16	TRBV29-1	TRBJ2-7
CSARDRAIGNTIYF	14	TRBV20-1	TRBJ1-3
CSAPWTGATGELFF	14	TRBV20-1	TRBJ2-2
CASSLVDRPYEQYF	14	TRBV5-1	TRBJ2-7
CSVEAAVVVRETQYF	15	TRBV29-1	TRBJ2-5
CASTSGTLELAFF	13	TRBV27	TRBJ1-1
CSVEGQQGASTDTQYF	16	TRBV29-1	TRBJ2-3
CASSPKSSFSGGARGNEQFF	20	TRBV6-1	TRBJ2-1
CASSQDAVWVQPQHF	15	TRBV4-1	TRBJ1-5
CASRDRETKNIQYF	14	TRBV2	TRBJ2-4
CATDMGRDEQYF	12	TRBV2	TRBJ2-7
CASSELGGTQYF	12	TRBV5-6	TRBJ2-3
CASSPSGVYEQYF	13	TRBV12-3/TRBV12-4	TRBJ2-7
CSAREQGRAEAFF	13	TRBV20-1	TRBJ1-1
CASSQEIRETQYF	13	TRBV14	TRBJ2-5
CASSYSGRDTEAFF	14	TRBV6-5	TRBJ1-1
CASSASGGPYNEQFF	15	TRBV9	TRBJ2-1
CASRGQMNEQYF	12	TRBV14	TRBJ2-7
CSVADSTNEKLFF	13	TRBV29-1	TRBJ1-4
CASLHFSGYTNYGYTF	16	TRBV6-1	TRBJ1-2
CASSQRVGFSYNEQFF	16	TRBV4-1	TRBJ2-1
CASSDGGPEAFF	12	TRBV14	TRBJ1-1
CASSVPGHSQETQYF	15	TRBV2	TRBJ2-5
CASSLGQETQYF	12	TRBV7-9	TRBJ2-5
CASSSGGGIQETQYF	15	TRBV7-2	TRBJ2-5
CSARDRAPQETQYF	14	TRBV20-1	TRBJ2-5